This T cell receptor (beta chain) was identified in a study of early T cells in non-severe SARS-CoV-2 infection. General observations from the study: VDJdb matches were skewed toward anti-spike CD8 T cell responses.

The CDR3 consists of 18 residues. Per the germline V gene, CDR1 is LGHNT and CDR2 is FRNRAP. V gave up 5 bases and J gave up 0 bases, with 23 bases separating them. The TCR library protocol was used to attach unique molecular identifiers. These identifiers were attached to individual cDNA molecules. TCRdb passed the 5' RACE reads through MiXCR, listing each CDR3 protein once. There are more than 25,000 distinct CDR3 sequences in the sample; 3.5% to 5.5% occur only once, and around 5.9% lies in the top ten. This clonotype was observed many times. What it binds is unknown. This clonotype originated in an adult who was a healthcare worker with PCR-confirmed SARS-CoV-2 infection or an uninfected control (not recorded which). The rearrangement uses TRBV12-5 and TRBJ2-7; perhaps TRBD1 as D (6 bases). The sequences come from whole blood, collected at baseline. The CDR3 sequence: CASGSKRGRGLLSYEQYF. The CDR3 bases are TGTGCTAGTGGTAGTAAGAGGGGCAGGGGCCTGCTCTCCTACGAGCAGTACTTC.